This T cell receptor (beta chain) emerged from a study of CD8 T cells in ankylosing spondylitis. In this sample, this clonotype turned up a few times. V lost 5 bases and J lost 6; bases outside the gene matches: 3. CDR1 is SGHRS, CDR2 YFSETQ, per germline. The CDR3 extends over 14 amino acids. TCRdb re-analysed the 5' RACE reads in MiXCR, keeping a single row per CDR3 protein. The table has some 120,000 distinct CDR3 sequences, roughly 13% seen once; the top ten hold approximately 3.1%. Sequencing input: blood, either unsorted or a sorted T cell fraction (not recorded which). This receptor was identified in a female donor with ankylosing spondylitis or in good health (not recorded which). The chain is built from TRBV5-1 and TRBJ2-1; 12 positions agree with TRBD2. The CDR3 protein is CASSMTSGSNEQFF. The CDR3 DNA reads as TGCGCCAGCAGTATGACTAGCGGGAGCAATGAGCAGTTCTTC.